This T cell receptor beta chain was sequenced for a study of blood T cell repertoires in COVID-19 (dated by TCRdb to 2019 to 2021). Describing the broader study: The collaborator samples originated in the United States, Italy and Spain and spanned the acute and convalescent phases of COVID-19. HLA class I and class II types, where available, came from metadata supplied by the sample provider rather than from assay-based typing. The prospective study material was composed of cDNA or gDNA derived from T cells, B-cell-depleted T cells, or PBMCs. The sample metadata nearly always contained a de-identified subject ID, COVID-19 status, age in years and sex. The samples were drawn from the first 160 participants of the ongoing ImmuneRACE study and from 1,254 subjects provided by 6 global collaborators. Deeply sampled blood TCRbeta repertoires from subjects exposed to, actively infected with, or recovered from COVID-19 were included in the dataset. The repertoires were released in a freely available public database meant as a resource for research on the immune response to SARS-CoV-2.

As for this clone: Its binding antigen is unknown. No base quality values were provided; no much bigger clone lies one nucleotide off.

On the study overall, not on this receptor specifically: How much clinical and demographic metadata was included differed by source and by participant, and the metadata was provided uncurated.

The immunoSEQ Assay, a bias-controlled multiplex PCR, was used to amplify TCRbeta CDR3 regions from genomic DNA. The authors processed their data as follows. The number of nucleated cells in each sample was estimated from the amplification of reference gene primers within the assay. To quantify the absolute abundance of each unique TCRbeta CDR3 rearrangement, sequence reads were collapsed and filtered. For each sample, productive Simpson clonality was calculated by taking the square root of Simpson's diversity index across productive rearrangements. The clones in this table, taken by TCRdb from immuneACCESS, are in-frame only. Not every clone is retained; where verified, under half of the shortfall comes from an unresolved V gene, and the cause of the rest is unknown. That table supplies the V and J calls and clone size; D and trimming were determined from the DNA. The sample yields roughly 120,000 clones; 80% were counted once. Jointly, the top ten make up almost 4.5% of the sample.

Collaborating institutions collected whole blood in K2EDTA tubes following their own protocols. For TCRbeta analysis, collaborator samples were shipped as frozen whole blood, as isolated PBMCs, or as DNA extracted from either sample type. This TCR came from a human donor in a cohort sampled during active or convalescent COVID-19. The sequenced material came from peripheral blood.

In nucleotides, the sequence is TGTGCCAGCAGTTTAGTGGCTAGCGGGACGAAGCAGTTCTTC. This sequence encodes CASSLVASGTKQFF. Recombination linked TRBV28 to TRBJ2-1; 9 bases in the middle match TRBD2. The CDR3 contains 14 residues, cysteine and phenylalanine counted. Only the CDR3 DNA stays, 42 bases, in frame from base 1. The germline V gene provides CDR1 MDHEN and CDR2 SYDVKM. V is pruned by 2 bases and J by 11 bases, leaving 7 bases of the junction without a gene match.